The 11 T cell receptor beta chains listed next were all sequenced from one sample in a study of OX40 agonist ivuxolimab in advanced cancers. TCRdb keeps only in-frame clones here, not all; method: immunoSEQ multiplex PCR. The sample yields 55,000 to 70,000 clones, roughly four fifths seen once. The specimen comprised CD4+ or CD8+ T cells sorted from blood, sampled in a trial of the OX40 agonist ivuxolimab. All receptors derive from an adult with an advanced solid tumor such as melanoma, head and neck, liver or kidney cancer.

The chain combines TRBV7-9 with TRBJ2-7; D unclear. In germline, CDR1 is SEHNR, CDR2 FQNEAQ (reference sequence). This CDR3 comprises 17 residues. V lost 5 bases and J 1 base, leaving 21 bases between the germline ends. In DNA, the CDR3 is TGTGCCAGCAGCCCGGCCCCCACACGACCCGGTTCCTACGAGCAGTACTTC. Translation: CASSPAPTRPGSYEQYF.

The chain couples TRBV14 to TRBJ2-3; D is perhaps TRBD2 (5 bases). The CDR3 spans 16 residues. In germline, CDR1 is SGHDN, CDR2 FVKESK. V dropped 3 bases and J dropped 0 bases, with 13 bases sitting between them. The chain's CDR3 is CASSHRAALSTDTQYF. The CDR3 nucleotides are TGTGCCAGCAGCCATCGAGCGGCCCTTAGCACAGATACGCAGTATTTT.

CDR3 sequence reads: CASSLLGELFF. CDR3 DNA sequence: TGCGCCAGCAGCTTGTTAGGGGAGCTGTTTTTT. The chain recombines TRBV5-1 with TRBJ2-2, with D unclear. This CDR3 contains 11 residues. The germline gives CDR1 SGHRS, CDR2 YFSETQ. The V end lost 1 base, the J end lost 8 bases, and 3 bases lay between the germline ends.

The chain joins TRBV7-9 to TRBJ1-2; 10 nucleotides line up with TRBD1. The J segment lost 4 bases and the V segment lost 8 bases, leaving 7 bases of the junction unmatched. The CDR3 covers 14 residues. CDR1 is SEHNR and CDR2 is FQNEAQ in the germline V gene (reference sequence). The CDR3 DNA follows: TGTGCCAGCGCAACCGGGACAGGGGTCTATGGCTACACCTTC. Its protein product is CASATGTGVYGYTF.

The chain recombines TRBV19 with TRBJ2-1, with a weak D call TRBD1 (6 bases). Germline CDR1 and CDR2: LNHDA and SQIVND (reference sequence). The CDR3 covers 15 residues. V was clipped by 4 bases and J by 7 bases, with 17 bases between them. CDR3 protein: CASSTGAGAWNEQFF. Written as DNA, the CDR3 is TGTGCCAGTAGTACCGGGGCAGGGGCATGGAATGAGCAGTTCTTC. Filled out from reference TRBV19 and TRBJ2-1, the complete variable domain reads DGGITQSPKYLFRKEGQNVTLSCEQNLNHDAMYWYRQDPGQGLRLIYYSQIVNDFQKGDIAEGYSVSREKKESFPLTVTSAQKNPTAFYLCASSTGAGAWNEQFFGPGTRLTVL.

This chain links TRBV5-1 with TRBJ2-3, with no clear D. V lost 6 bases and J 2 bases, leaving 7 bases between the germline ends. This CDR3 has 12 amino acids. CDR1 and CDR2 (germline): SGHRS, YFSETQ. The CDR3 sequence: CASTPSTDTQYF. The CDR3 DNA is TGCGCCAGCACTCCCTCCACAGATACGCAGTATTTT.

The rearrangement joins TRBV29-1 to TRBJ2-2; D not certain. Trimming removed 7 bases at V and 0 bases at J, with 9 bases between. The CDR3 runs to 13 residues. Germline V gene sequence: CDR1 SQVTM, CDR2 ANQGSEA. The CDR3 DNA sequence: TGCAGCGGAGCAACTTCGAACACCGGGGAGCTGTTTTTT. Translating gives CSGATSNTGELFF.

This clone was recorded once. The chain carries TRBV7-2 and TRBJ2-5, with TRBD2 matching 10 bases. Germline trimming cut 4 bases from V and 5 bases from J; bases unmatched to any gene: 7. This CDR3 has 15 residues. CDR1 and CDR2 from the germline V gene are SGHTA and FQGNSA. CDR3 protein: CASSSQRGGRETQYF. For the CDR3, the DNA is TGTGCCAGCAGCTCGCAGCGGGGGGGCAGGGAGACCCAGTACTTC.

V usage is TRBV6-4 and J usage is TRBJ2-1; the D gene is possibly TRBD2 (6 bases). The CDR3 covers 14 residues. Trimming removed 8 bases from V and 4 bases from J, with 15 bases in between. Germline V lookup: CDR1 MRHNA, CDR2 SNTAGT. In DNA form, the CDR3 reads TGTGCCAGCCGGGAGATGGACGGATACAATGAGCAGTTCTTC. This codes for CASREMDGYNEQFF.

This chain links TRBV5-8 with TRBJ2-1; TRBD1 might be the D (6 bases). Trimming cost V 5 bases and J 7 bases, with 13 bases left between them. There are 13 residues in the CDR3. Looked up from germline, CDR1 is SGHTS and CDR2 is YDEGEE. The CDR3 DNA follows: TGTGCCAGCAGGTGGAAGGGGGAGAATGAGCAGTTCTTC. The encoded protein is CASRWKGENEQFF.

V gene TRBV15 combines with J gene TRBJ1-4, with D hard to call. Trimming pared 11 bases from V and 3 bases from J, leaving 16 bases between. CDR1 is LNHNV and CDR2 is YYDKDF in the germline V gene (reference sequence). The CDR3 totals 14 residues. The CDR3 nucleotides are TGTGCCGTCTCAATGGGGTCACCTAATGAAAAACTGTTTTTT. Translation: CAVSMGSPNEKLFF.